The TCR beta chain under discussion was sequenced for a study of T cell changes during pregnancy in multiple sclerosis. Germline V gene data show CDR1 as MGHRA and CDR2 as YSYEKL. V lost 0 bases and J lost 4, with 16 bases in between. The CDR3 spans 16 residues. This clone was detected a few times. TCRdb's copy holds only in-frame clones and misses some; the assay was immunoSEQ multiplex PCR. The sample records some 71,000 clones, approximately 91% being singletons. The specimen comprised peripheral blood, sampled in the third trimester of pregnancy. This receptor was identified in a female donor with multiple sclerosis, enrolled in a pregnancy study. The chain joins TRBV4-1 to TRBJ2-7; TRBD2 might be the D (5 bases). The CDR3 loop is CASSQDPPGSGYEQYF. CDR3 nucleotides: TGCGCCAGCAGCCAAGATCCCCCCGGTTCGGGATACGAGCAGTACTTC.